These 9 T cell receptor beta chains share one sample of origin, sequenced in a study of blood T cell repertoires in COVID-19. Assay used: immunoSEQ multiplex PCR; TCRdb lists only in-frame clones, some missing. The repertoire holds 18,000 or so clones, with about 88% as singletons. Sequencing was carried out using peripheral blood. The receptor source for this set is a middle-aged man with active COVID-19.

The chain has TRBV4-3 and TRBJ1-2; perhaps TRBD1 as D (6 bases). The CDR3 has 15 amino acids. V lost 0 bases and J 0 bases, leaving 8 bases between the germline ends. The germline CDR1 and CDR2 sequences are LGHNA and YSLEER. CDR3 region: CASSQETGSNYGYTF. The CDR3, as DNA: TGCGCCAGCAGCCAAGAAACAGGGTCTAACTATGGCTACACCTTC.

The chain combines TRBV10-3 with TRBJ2-1, with TRBD2 identical over 10 bases. Germline values: CDR1 ENHRY, CDR2 SYGVKD. The CDR3 totals 15 residues. V lost 2 bases to trimming and J lost 4 bases; unmatched junction nucleotides: 2. CDR3 sequence (DNA): TGTGCCATCAGTGAGGGACTAGCGGTATACAATGAGCAGTTCTTC. This gives the protein CAISEGLAVYNEQFF.

DNA for the CDR3: TGTGCCAGCAGCCAAGGACTAGCGGGGGGTTACGAGCAGTACTTC. Protein product: CASSQGLAGGYEQYF. The chain uses TRBV4-2 and TRBJ2-7, with TRBD2 matching 13 bases. This CDR3 comprises 15 residues. Germline V gene data show CDR1 as LGHNA and CDR2 as YNFKEQ. Losses at the gene ends were 1 base for V and 4 bases for J; bases not matched to a gene: 1.

This clone was seen only a few times. The chain carries TRBV4-3 and TRBJ2-2; possible D gene TRBD2, 5 bases. CDR3 length: 16 amino acids. V was clipped by 0 bases and J by 4 bases, with 12 bases between them. The germline gives CDR1 LGHNA, CDR2 YSLEER. The CDR3 bases are TGCGCCAGCAGCCAAGAGGTGGGAGTGCTCACCGGGGAGCTGTTTTTT. It encodes CASSQEVGVLTGELFF.

The rearrangement links TRBV27 to TRBJ1-1, with D maybe TRBD1 (5 bases). The germline V gene encodes CDR1 MNHEY and CDR2 SMNVEV (reference sequence). This CDR3 comprises 13 residues. V lost 0 bases, J lost 12 bases, and 14 bases lay in between. The CDR3 protein is CASSLSGGGASFF. The CDR3 DNA sequence: TGTGCCAGCAGTTTATCTGGGGGAGGGGCGTCTTTCTTT.

The CDR3 loop is CASSPVAGGGYEQYF. The CDR3 DNA reads as TGTGCCAGCAGCCCAGTAGCGGGAGGGGGCTACGAGCAGTACTTC. V is TRBV11-2 and J is TRBJ2-7; 11 bases fit TRBD2. Germline CDR1 and CDR2: SGHAT and FQNNGV. This CDR3 has 15 residues. Trimming cost V 5 bases and J 3 bases; bases outside gene matches: 6.

V usage is TRBV10-2 and J usage is TRBJ2-1, with TRBD2 as a possible D gene (6 bases). Trimming took off 9 bases at V and 5 bases at J, with 14 bases between the two ends. Germline V lookup: CDR1 WSHSY, CDR2 SAAADI. The CDR3 is 13 amino acids. The CDR3 DNA follows: TGCGCCAGTTGGTCCCCGGGAGACAATGAGCAGTTCTTC. This encodes CASWSPGDNEQFF.

The chain carries TRBV9 and TRBJ2-5; 13 nucleotides match TRBD2. Germline V gives CDR1 SGDLS, CDR2 YYNGEE. The CDR3 runs to 14 residues. J was trimmed by 5 bases and V by 3 bases; bases with no gene match: 1. In nucleotides, the CDR3 is TGTGCCAGCAGCGAGGGACTAGCGGGGGAGACCCAGTACTTC. Protein product: CASSEGLAGETQYF.

The chain is built from TRBV7-2 and TRBJ2-2, with 12 bases that match TRBD2. The junction had 4 bases not matched to a gene; V was cut back by 1 base and J by 1 base. The CDR3 runs 18 residues. Germline lookup yields CDR1 SGHTA and CDR2 FQGNSA. The CDR3 DNA is TGTGCCAGCAGCTTAGGACTAGCGGGAGAAAAGAACACCGGGGAGCTGTTTTTT. Translating gives CASSLGLAGEKNTGELFF.